The clone carrying this T cell receptor (beta chain) was recorded a few times. Its antigen is undetermined. RNA transcripts gave rise to amplified TCR beta CDR3 regions. The study used the HTBI primer set for a first-round RT-PCR of the TCR CDR3. One entry per CDR3 protein, called by TCRdb with MiXCR from the multiplex PCR reads. The sample includes around 210,000 distinct CDR3 sequences, about a sixth of them seen just once. These data originate in a study of T cells in Graves' hyperthyroidism and ophthalmopathy. General study findings and limits: Model output signaled ophthalmopathy a median roughly 6.1 months ahead of onset.

This receptor was obtained from a woman aged 50 to 65 with Graves' hyperthyroidism. The sequenced material came from blood.

Here the CDR3 reads CASSYGGGGIAYEQYF. CDR3 sequence (DNA): TGTGCCAGCAGTTACGGGGGCGGCGGAATCGCCTACGAGCAGTACTTC. The rearrangement links TRBV6-6 to TRBJ2-7; a weak D match, TRBD1 (6 bases). The CDR3 totals 16 residues. Germline V CDR1 and CDR2: MNHNY, SVGAGI (reference sequence). The V end lost 2 bases, the J end lost 2 bases, and 16 bases lay between the germline ends.